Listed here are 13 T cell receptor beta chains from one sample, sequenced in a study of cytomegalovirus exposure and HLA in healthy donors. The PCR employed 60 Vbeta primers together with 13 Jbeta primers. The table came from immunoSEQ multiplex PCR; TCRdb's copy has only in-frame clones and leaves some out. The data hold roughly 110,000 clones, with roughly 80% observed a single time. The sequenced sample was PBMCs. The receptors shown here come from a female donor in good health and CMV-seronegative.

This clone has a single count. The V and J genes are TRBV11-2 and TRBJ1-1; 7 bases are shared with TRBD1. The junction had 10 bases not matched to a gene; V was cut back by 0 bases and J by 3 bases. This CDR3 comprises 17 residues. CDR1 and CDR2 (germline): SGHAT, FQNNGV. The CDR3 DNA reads TGTGCCAGCAGCTTAGAGCTACAGGGGTGGGCGCACACTGAAGCTTTCTTT. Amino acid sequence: CASSLELQGWAHTEAFF.

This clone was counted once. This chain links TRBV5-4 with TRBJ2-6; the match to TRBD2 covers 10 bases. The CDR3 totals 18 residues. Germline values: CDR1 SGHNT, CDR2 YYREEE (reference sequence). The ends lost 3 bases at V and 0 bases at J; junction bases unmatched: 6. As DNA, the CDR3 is TGTGCCAGCAGCTCCAAAAGCGGGGGGGCCTCTGGGGCCAACGTCCTGACTTTC. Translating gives CASSSKSGGASGANVLTF.

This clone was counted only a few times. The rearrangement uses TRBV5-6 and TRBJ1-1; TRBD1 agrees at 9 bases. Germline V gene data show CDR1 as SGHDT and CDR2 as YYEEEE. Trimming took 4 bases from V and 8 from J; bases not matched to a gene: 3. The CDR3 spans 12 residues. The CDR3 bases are TGTGCCAGCAGCCCAGGGACAGGGGAAGCTTTCTTT. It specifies CASSPGTGEAFF. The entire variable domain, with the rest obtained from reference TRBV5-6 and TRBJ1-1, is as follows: DAGVTQSPTHLIKTRGQQVTLRCSPKSGHDTVSWYQQALGQGPQFIFQYYEEEERQRGNFPDRFSGHQFPNYSSELNVNALLLGDSALYLCASSPGTGEAFFGQGTRLTVV.

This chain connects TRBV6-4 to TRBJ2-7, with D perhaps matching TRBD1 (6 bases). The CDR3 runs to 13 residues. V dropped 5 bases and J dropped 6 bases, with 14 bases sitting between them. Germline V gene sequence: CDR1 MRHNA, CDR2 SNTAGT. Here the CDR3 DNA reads TGTGCCAGCAGTCCGGGACACGGAGGCGAGCAGTACTTC. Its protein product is CASSPGHGGEQYF.

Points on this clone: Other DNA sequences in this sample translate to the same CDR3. The CDR3 DNA follows: TGTGCCAGCAGCTTCGGGGGGGGCAATGAGCAGTTCTTC. Translating it yields CASSFGGGNEQFF. The chain has TRBV5-6 and TRBJ2-1; 8 bases map to TRBD2. J was trimmed by 6 bases and V by 2 bases; bases with no gene match: 1. CDR1 SGHDT and CDR2 YYEEEE come from the germline V gene. This CDR3 has 13 amino acids.

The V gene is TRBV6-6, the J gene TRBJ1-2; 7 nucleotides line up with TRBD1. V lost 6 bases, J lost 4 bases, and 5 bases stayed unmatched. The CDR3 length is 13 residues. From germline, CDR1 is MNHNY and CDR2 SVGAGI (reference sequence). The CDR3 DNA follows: TGTGCCAGCAGCCGACAGGGAATCTATGGCTACACCTTC. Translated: CASSRQGIYGYTF.

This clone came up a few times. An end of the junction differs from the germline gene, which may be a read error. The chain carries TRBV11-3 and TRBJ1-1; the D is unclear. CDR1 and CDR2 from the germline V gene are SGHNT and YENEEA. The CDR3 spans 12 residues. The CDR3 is CASSLGRLEVLF. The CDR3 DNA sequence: TGTGCCAGCAGCTTAGGTCGGTTGGAGGTTCTCTTT. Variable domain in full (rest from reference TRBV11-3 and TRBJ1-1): EAGVVQSPRYKIIEKKQPVAFWCNPISGHNTLYWYLQNLGQGPELLIRYENEEAVDDSQLPKDRFSAERLKGVDSTLKIQPAELGDSAVYLCASSLGRLEVLFGQGTRLTVV.

In nucleotides, the CDR3 is TGCGCCAGCAGCCCGATGGGACAGGGGGTTCTGCAAAACCGCTACAATGAGCAGTTCTTC. This sequence encodes CASSPMGQGVLQNRYNEQFF. The rearrangement joins TRBV4-3 to TRBJ2-1, with 11 nucleotides matching TRBD1. Germline V gene sequence: CDR1 LGHNA, CDR2 YSLEER. CDR3 length equals 20 residues. J gave up 3 bases and V 4 bases, and 17 bases lay outside the gene matches.

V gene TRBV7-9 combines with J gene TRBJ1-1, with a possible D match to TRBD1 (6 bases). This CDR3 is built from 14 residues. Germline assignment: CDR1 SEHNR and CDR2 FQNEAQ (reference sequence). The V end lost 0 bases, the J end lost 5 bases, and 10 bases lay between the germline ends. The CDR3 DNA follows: TGTGCCAGCAGCTTAGCAGGGGGTGAGACTGAAGCTTTCTTT. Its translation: CASSLAGGETEAFF. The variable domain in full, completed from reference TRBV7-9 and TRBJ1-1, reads DTGVSQNPRHKITKRGQNVTFRCDPISEHNRLYWYRQTLGQGPEFLTYFQNEAQLEKSRLLSDRFSAERPKGSFSTLEIQRTEQGDSAMYLCASSLAGGETEAFFGQGTRLTVV.

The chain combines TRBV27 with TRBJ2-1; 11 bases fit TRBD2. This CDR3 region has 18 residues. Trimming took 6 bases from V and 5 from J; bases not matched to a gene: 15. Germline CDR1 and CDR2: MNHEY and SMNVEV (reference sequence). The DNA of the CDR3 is TGTGCCAGCAGGCGGACTAGCGGGCTGCCCCGACTGAACAATGAGCAGTTCTTC. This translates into CASRRTSGLPRLNNEQFF.

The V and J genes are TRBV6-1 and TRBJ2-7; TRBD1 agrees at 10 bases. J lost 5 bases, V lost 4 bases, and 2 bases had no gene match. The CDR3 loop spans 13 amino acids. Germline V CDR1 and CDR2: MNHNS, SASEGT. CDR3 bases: TGTGCCAGCAGTGGGACAGGGGGGAACGAGCAGTACTTC. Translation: CASSGTGGNEQYF.

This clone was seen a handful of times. In DNA form, the CDR3 reads TGTGCCAGCAGTCGGGCAGCGGGGACCTACGAGCAGTACTTC. Translation gives CASSRAAGTYEQYF. The chain links TRBV5-6 to TRBJ2-7; 7 nucleotides line up with TRBD2. V gave up 5 bases and J gave up 2 bases; unmatched junction bases: 7. The germline V gene encodes CDR1 SGHDT and CDR2 YYEEEE. The CDR3 length is 14 residues.

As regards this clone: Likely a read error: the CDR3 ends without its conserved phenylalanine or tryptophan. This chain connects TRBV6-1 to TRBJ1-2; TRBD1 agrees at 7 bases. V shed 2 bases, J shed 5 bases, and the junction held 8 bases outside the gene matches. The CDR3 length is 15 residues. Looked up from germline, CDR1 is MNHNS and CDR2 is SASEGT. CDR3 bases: TGTGCCAGCAGTGAAAAAGGGGACAGAATATATGGCTACACCCTC. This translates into CASSEKGDRIYGYTL.